These T cell receptor beta chains were read from a single sample in a study of neurological immune-mediated disorders. Each CDR3 protein is one row after TCRdb ran MiXCR on the 5' RACE reads. The sample lists approximately 32,000 distinct CDR3 sequences; roughly 14% were seen once. Sequenced input: PBMCs. The receptors were sampled from a man between 65 and 80 years old in good health. The CDR3 runs from the conserved cysteine through the conserved F or W. Fields, in order: CDR3 protein, CDR3 DNA, V gene, J gene, clone size, D gene. The D gene is left open where the match is weak. Clone size is given for some rows only: seen once, a few or many times, or a class if the clone is expanded.

cdr3_aa: CASSPTENGYYEQYF; cdr3_nt: TGTGCCAGCAGCCCGACAGAAAATGGATACTACGAGCAGTACTTC; v_call: TRBV14; j_call: TRBJ2-7; clone_size: many; d_call: -
cdr3_aa: CASSPADWTGANVLTF; cdr3_nt: TGTGCCAGCAGCCCCGCCGATTGGACTGGGGCCAACGTCCTGACTTTC; v_call: TRBV7-9; j_call: TRBJ2-6; clone_size: many; d_call: -
cdr3_aa: CASSLQGEETQYF; cdr3_nt: TGTGCCAGCAGTCTACAGGGTGAAGAGACCCAGTACTTC; v_call: TRBV7-2; j_call: TRBJ2-5; clone_size: many; d_call: -
cdr3_aa: CASSDIVGTNTGELFF; cdr3_nt: TGTGCCAGCAGTGATATTGTAGGGACGAACACCGGGGAGCTGTTTTTT; v_call: TRBV6-1; j_call: TRBJ2-2; clone_size: -; d_call: -
cdr3_aa: CASATRRAGSYNEQFF; cdr3_nt: TGTGCCAGCGCCACTCGAAGGGCAGGCTCCTACAATGAGCAGTTCTTC; v_call: TRBV18; j_call: TRBJ2-1; clone_size: -; d_call: -
cdr3_aa: CASSQGGGNFPYEQYF; cdr3_nt: TGCGCCAGCAGCCAAGGTGGGGGGAACTTCCCCTACGAGCAGTACTTC; v_call: TRBV4-3; j_call: TRBJ2-7; clone_size: many; d_call: -
cdr3_aa: CASSPGGLRGGYEQYF; cdr3_nt: TGTGCCAGCAGCCCCGGAGGGCTGAGGGGAGGCTACGAGCAGTACTTC; v_call: TRBV5-6; j_call: TRBJ2-7; clone_size: many; d_call: -
cdr3_aa: CATSDFGTGPTNTGELFF; cdr3_nt: TGTGCCACCAGTGATTTCGGGACAGGCCCCACGAACACCGGGGAGCTGTTTTTT; v_call: TRBV24-1; j_call: TRBJ2-2; clone_size: many; d_call: TRBD1
cdr3_aa: CASGPGLAGGSETQYF; cdr3_nt: TGTGCCAGCGGACCGGGACTAGCGGGGGGGTCGGAGACCCAGTACTTC; v_call: TRBV6-5; j_call: TRBJ2-5; clone_size: medium-sized; d_call: TRBD2
cdr3_aa: CASSAETASGNTIYF; cdr3_nt: TGTGCCAGCAGCGCCGAGACAGCTTCTGGAAACACCATATATTTT; v_call: TRBV7-2; j_call: TRBJ1-3; clone_size: many; d_call: -
cdr3_aa: CASSQALAGREQFF; cdr3_nt: TGTGCCAGCAGCCAAGCGCTAGCGGGTCGTGAGCAGTTCTTC; v_call: TRBV4-2; j_call: TRBJ2-1; clone_size: many; d_call: TRBD2
cdr3_aa: CASSQETFYEQYF; cdr3_nt: TGTGCCAGCAGCCAAGAAACCTTCTACGAGCAGTACTTC; v_call: TRBV3-1; j_call: TRBJ2-7; clone_size: many; d_call: -
cdr3_aa: CASSPQDSVANVLTF; cdr3_nt: TGTGCCAGTAGCCCACAGGACTCTGTGGCCAACGTCCTGACTTTC; v_call: TRBV3-1; j_call: TRBJ2-6; clone_size: -; d_call: -
cdr3_aa: CASSVRDGNSPLHF; cdr3_nt: TGCGCCAGCAGCGTCCGGGACGGCAATTCACCCCTCCACTTT; v_call: TRBV5-1; j_call: TRBJ1-6; clone_size: many; d_call: -
cdr3_aa: CASSLGREHYEQYF; cdr3_nt: TGTGCCAGCAGCTTAGGGAGGGAGCATTACGAGCAGTACTTC; v_call: TRBV7-2; j_call: TRBJ2-7; clone_size: -; d_call: -
cdr3_aa: CASSLVVGADTQYF; cdr3_nt: TGTGCCAGCAGCTTAGTTGTGGGTGCAGATACGCAGTATTTT; v_call: TRBV7-2; j_call: TRBJ2-3; clone_size: many; d_call: -
cdr3_aa: CSVRGSYEQYF; cdr3_nt: TGCAGCGTTCGAGGGTCCTACGAGCAGTACTTC; v_call: TRBV29-1; j_call: TRBJ2-7; clone_size: many; d_call: -
cdr3_aa: CSARDARQGKSGNTIYF; cdr3_nt: TGCAGTGCTAGAGATGCCCGACAGGGAAAATCTGGAAACACCATATATTTT; v_call: TRBV20-1; j_call: TRBJ1-3; clone_size: many; d_call: TRBD1
cdr3_aa: CASSEQGARYEQYF; cdr3_nt: TGTGCCAGCAGTGAACAGGGGGCGCGGTACGAGCAGTACTTC; v_call: TRBV6-6; j_call: TRBJ2-7; clone_size: many; d_call: TRBD1
cdr3_aa: CASSLVGADTGELFF; cdr3_nt: TGCGCCAGCAGCTTGGTGGGTGCGGACACCGGGGAGCTGTTTTTT; v_call: TRBV5-1; j_call: TRBJ2-2; clone_size: many; d_call: -
cdr3_aa: CASSFGTGRGEKLFF; cdr3_nt: TGCGCCAGCAGCTTCGGGACAGGGAGAGGAGAAAAACTGTTTTTT; v_call: TRBV5-1; j_call: TRBJ1-4; clone_size: many; d_call: TRBD1
cdr3_aa: CASSFLTSGNIEQYF; cdr3_nt: TGTGCCAGCAGCTTCCTGACTAGCGGAAATATAGAGCAGTACTTC; v_call: TRBV6-2/TRBV6-3; j_call: TRBJ2-7; clone_size: many; d_call: TRBD2
cdr3_aa: CSARRVVSSYNEQFF; cdr3_nt: TGCAGTGCTAGAAGGGTAGTGAGCTCCTACAATGAGCAGTTCTTC; v_call: TRBV20-1; j_call: TRBJ2-1; clone_size: many; d_call: -
cdr3_aa: CASSLSSTGQETQYF; cdr3_nt: TGTGCCAGCAGCTTAAGTTCGACAGGGCAAGAGACCCAGTACTTC; v_call: TRBV7-8; j_call: TRBJ2-5; clone_size: many; d_call: TRBD1
cdr3_aa: CASSLAVPGQETQYF; cdr3_nt: TGTGCCAGCAGCTTAGCGGTTCCGGGACAAGAGACCCAGTACTTC; v_call: TRBV7-2; j_call: TRBJ2-5; clone_size: many; d_call: -
cdr3_aa: CASRPGLATNEQFF; cdr3_nt: TGCGCCAGCAGACCCGGACTAGCGACCAATGAGCAGTTCTTC; v_call: TRBV10-2; j_call: TRBJ2-1; clone_size: many; d_call: TRBD2
cdr3_aa: CATSRDQGTGEQYF; cdr3_nt: TGTGCCACCAGCAGAGATCAAGGGACCGGGGAGCAGTACTTC; v_call: TRBV15; j_call: TRBJ2-7; clone_size: few; d_call: -
cdr3_aa: CASWDRAENTIYF; cdr3_nt: TGTGCCAGCTGGGACAGGGCGGAAAACACCATATATTTT; v_call: TRBV28; j_call: TRBJ1-3; clone_size: many; d_call: TRBD1
cdr3_aa: CASSSQHGSEQFF; cdr3_nt: TGTGCCAGCAGCTCCCAACATGGGAGTGAGCAGTTCTTC; v_call: TRBV11-3; j_call: TRBJ2-1; clone_size: -; d_call: -
cdr3_aa: CSARDLTSGGGIQYF; cdr3_nt: TGCAGTGCTAGAGATCTCACTAGCGGGGGGGGCATTCAGTACTTC; v_call: TRBV20-1; j_call: TRBJ2-4; clone_size: many; d_call: TRBD2
cdr3_aa: CASSLFEGDSNQPQHF; cdr3_nt: TGTGCCAGCAGTTTATTTGAGGGGGATAGCAATCAGCCCCAGCATTTT; v_call: TRBV28; j_call: TRBJ1-5; clone_size: many; d_call: -
cdr3_aa: CASSLLALGGGVTDTQYF; cdr3_nt: TGTGCCAGCAGCTTATTAGCTTTGGGGGGAGGCGTCACAGATACGCAGTATTTT; v_call: TRBV7-6; j_call: TRBJ2-3; clone_size: many; d_call: -
cdr3_aa: CASSLNDRGVPQHF; cdr3_nt: TGTGCCAGCAGTCTAAACGACAGGGGGGTGCCCCAGCATTTT; v_call: TRBV12-3/TRBV12-4; j_call: TRBJ1-5; clone_size: many; d_call: TRBD1
cdr3_aa: CASSQNRGRAFF; cdr3_nt: TGTGCCAGCAGCCAAAACAGGGGGCGAGCTTTCTTT; v_call: TRBV7-3; j_call: TRBJ1-1; clone_size: many; d_call: TRBD1
cdr3_aa: CASSEQGGNYGYTF; cdr3_nt: TGTGCCAGCTCTGAACAGGGCGGGAACTATGGCTACACCTTC; v_call: TRBV27; j_call: TRBJ1-2; clone_size: many; d_call: -
cdr3_aa: CASSRGTSGSYEQYF; cdr3_nt: TGTGCCAGCAGCAGGGGGACTAGCGGGAGCTACGAGCAGTACTTC; v_call: TRBV9; j_call: TRBJ2-7; clone_size: many; d_call: TRBD2
cdr3_aa: CASSPRQNTEAFF; cdr3_nt: TGTGCCAGCTCACCAAGACAGAACACTGAAGCTTTCTTT; v_call: TRBV18; j_call: TRBJ1-1; clone_size: many; d_call: -
cdr3_aa: CASSGETGGTDTQYF; cdr3_nt: TGTGCCAGCAGTGGGGAGACAGGGGGCACAGATACGCAGTATTTT; v_call: TRBV12-3/TRBV12-4; j_call: TRBJ2-3; clone_size: many; d_call: TRBD1